The entry that follows covers one T cell receptor (beta chain) sequence. The antigen is not known. V was clipped by 5 bases and J by 2 bases, with 16 bases between them. Germline V gene data show CDR1 as MNHEY and CDR2 as SMNVEV (reference sequence). This CDR3 comprises 15 residues. The data stem from a study of cytomegalovirus exposure and HLA in healthy donors. The PCR made use of 60 Vbeta and 13 Jbeta primers. Only in-frame clones appear in the TCRdb table, and some are missing; sequencing was by immunoSEQ multiplex PCR. The table records approximately 160,000 clones, less than 85% of them present only once. Broader study findings: The authors later linked a missense DCLRE1C variant to TCR beta V- and J-gene trimming. V segments that were indistinguishable, TRBV6-2 and TRBV6-3 among them, were omitted from analysis. The majority of CMV-associated TCR beta chains were reported as apparently HLA-restricted in a later analysis. Listed as cytomegalovirus-associated were around 160 TCR beta chains.

What was sequenced was PBMCs. The receptor was isolated from a man aged 18 to 29 in good health and CMV-seronegative. This rearrangement joins TRBV27 to TRBJ2-7, with D possibly being TRBD1 (6 bases). CDR3 bases: TGTGCCAGCAGTCGTACAGGGAACCCCGCCTACGAGCAGTACTTC. It encodes CASSRTGNPAYEQYF.